A single sample is the source of the 10 T cell receptor beta chains below, sequenced in a study of immune characteristics of hereditary and idiopathic chronic pancreatitis. Data came from immunoSEQ multiplex PCR; TCRdb stores just in-frame clones and leaves some out. The sample holds approximately 1,900 clones, around four fifths seen once. The pancreas tissue came from patients undergoing total pancreatectomy with islet autotransplantation. Sequencing was done on a sample of pancreas tissue with hereditary chronic pancreatitis. The receptors derive from a human donor with chronic pancreatitis.

This rearrangement joins TRBV28 to TRBJ2-1; 7 bases line up with TRBD1. CDR1 and CDR2 (germline): MDHEN, SYDVKM. J gave up 1 base and V 7 bases, and 7 bases lay outside the gene matches. The CDR3 spans 15 residues. Written as DNA, the CDR3 is TGTGCCAGCACCGTGACAGGGAGATCCTACAATGAGCAGTTCTTC. Translating it yields CASTVTGRSYNEQFF.

The chain has TRBV5-1 and TRBJ2-3, with 10 bases lining up with TRBD1. The V and J ends lost 0 bases and 1 base, in that order; junction bases with no gene match: 8. The CDR3 has 18 residues. CDR1 and CDR2 from the germline V gene are SGHRS and YFSETQ. CDR3 sequence reads: CASSLVTGGSGGTDTQYF. In DNA form, the CDR3 reads TGCGCCAGCAGCTTGGTGACAGGGGGCTCAGGGGGCACAGATACGCAGTATTTT.

This sequence joins TRBV9 and TRBJ2-7; D is undetermined. Trimming stripped 0 bases from V and 4 bases from J, with 14 bases between. The CDR3 covers 15 residues. Germline V gene lookup returns CDR1 SGDLS and CDR2 YYNGEE. The CDR3 nucleotides are TGTGCCAGCAGCGTAGCTCACCGAGGTCCGTACGAGCAGTACTTC. It specifies CASSVAHRGPYEQYF.

The rearrangement joins TRBV9 to TRBJ2-2, with TRBD2 as a possible D gene (6 bases). With 0 bases removed from V and 7 bases from J, the gap between germline ends came to 13 bases. Germline loops: CDR1 SGDLS, CDR2 YYNGEE. CDR3 length equals 15 residues. CDR3 sequence (DNA): TGTGCCAGCAGCGTAGCTGGGGTGCGGGGCGGGGAGCTGTTTTTT. It translates to CASSVAGVRGGELFF.

This chain links TRBV2 with TRBJ2-7; 7 bases are shared with TRBD1. The CDR3 is made up of 14 amino acids. Per the germline V gene, CDR1 is SNHLY and CDR2 is FYNNEI. After removal of 6 bases from V and 4 bases from J, the junction contained 9 bases not matched to a gene. DNA for the CDR3: TGTGCCAGCAGGGAACAGGGGCCCACATACGAGCAGTACTTC. The encoded protein is CASREQGPTYEQYF.

This clone appeared a single time. The gene calls are TRBV10-3 and TRBJ2-5, with D perhaps matching TRBD2 (5 bases). CDR1 and CDR2 (germline): ENHRY, SYGVKD. V was cut by 8 bases and J by 0 bases, with 10 bases left in between. This CDR3 has 13 residues. Here the CDR3 DNA reads TGTGCCATCGGGAGACAAGACCAAGAGACCCAGTACTTC. Translating it yields CAIGRQDQETQYF.

This clone was observed a handful of times. This chain uses TRBV10-1 with TRBJ1-2, with 12 bases aligning to TRBD1. This CDR3 region has 16 residues. Per the germline V gene, CDR1 is WNHNN and CDR2 is SYGVQD (reference sequence). V shed 0 bases and J 6 bases; nucleotides not matched to a gene: 5. The CDR3 nucleotides read TGCGCCAGCAGTGAGTCGGGGGACAGGGGGCGGGATGGCTACACCTTC. It yields the protein CASSESGDRGRDGYTF.

The chain couples TRBV30 to TRBJ2-5; TRBD2 might be the D (6 bases). Between the trimmed V and J ends, which lost 0 bases and 1 base, there was a span of 12 bases. The germline V gene encodes CDR1 GTSNPN and CDR2 SVGIG (reference sequence). This CDR3 comprises 15 residues. The CDR3 nucleotides are TGTGCCTGGAGTGTACGCGGAGGGCCCCAAGAGACCCAGTACTTC. Amino acids: CAWSVRGGPQETQYF. The full variable domain, with the rest looked up from reference TRBV30 and TRBJ2-5, is SQTIHQWPATLVQPVGSPLSLECTVEGTSNPNLYWYRQAAGRGLQLLFYSVGIGQISSEVPQNLSASRPQDRQFILSSKKLLLSDSGFYLCAWSVRGGPQETQYFGPGTRLLVL.

V usage is TRBV30 and J usage is TRBJ1-2; D gene uncertain. Germline loops: CDR1 GTSNPN, CDR2 SVGIG (reference sequence). The CDR3 loop spans 12 amino acids. Trimming took 0 bases from V and 6 from J, leaving 8 bases between them. CDR3 in amino acids: CAWSVSQNGYTF. CDR3 bases: TGTGCCTGGAGTGTAAGCCAAAATGGCTACACCTTC.

The CDR3 region has the DNA TGTGCCAGCAGTTATGGGGCCCCAGGGTTCAACTATGGCTACACCTTC. Protein: CASSYGAPGFNYGYTF. V and J are TRBV27 and TRBJ1-2; D is perhaps TRBD1 (5 bases). There are 16 residues in the CDR3. Looked up from germline, CDR1 is MNHEY and CDR2 is SMNVEV (reference sequence). Trimming took off 4 bases at V and 2 bases at J, with 17 bases between the two ends.